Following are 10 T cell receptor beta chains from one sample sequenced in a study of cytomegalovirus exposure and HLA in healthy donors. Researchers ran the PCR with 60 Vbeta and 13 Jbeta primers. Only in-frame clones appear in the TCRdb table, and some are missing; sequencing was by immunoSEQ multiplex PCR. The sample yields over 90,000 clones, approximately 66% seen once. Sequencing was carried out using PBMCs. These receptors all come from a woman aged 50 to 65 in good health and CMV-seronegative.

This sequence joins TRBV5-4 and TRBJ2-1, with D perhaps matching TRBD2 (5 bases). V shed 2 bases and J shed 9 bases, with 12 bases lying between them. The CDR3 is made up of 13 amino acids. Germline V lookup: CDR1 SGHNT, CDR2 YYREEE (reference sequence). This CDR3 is CASSLNGRREQFF. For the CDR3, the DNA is TGTGCCAGCAGCTTAAATGGGAGACGTGAGCAGTTCTTC.

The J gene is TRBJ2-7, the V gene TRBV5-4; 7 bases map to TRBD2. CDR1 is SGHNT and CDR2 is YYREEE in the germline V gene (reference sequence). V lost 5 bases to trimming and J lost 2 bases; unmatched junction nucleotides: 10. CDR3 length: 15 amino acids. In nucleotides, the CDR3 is TGTGCCAGCAGACGGGGGGACGCCCCCCCCTACGAGCAGTACTTC. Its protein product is CASRRGDAPPYEQYF. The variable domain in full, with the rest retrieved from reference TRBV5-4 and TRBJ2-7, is ETGVTQSPTHLIKTRGQQVTLRCSSQSGHNTVSWYQQALGQGPQFIFQYYREEENGRGNFPPRFSGLQFPNYSSELNVNALELDDSALYLCASRRGDAPPYEQYFGPGTRLTVT.

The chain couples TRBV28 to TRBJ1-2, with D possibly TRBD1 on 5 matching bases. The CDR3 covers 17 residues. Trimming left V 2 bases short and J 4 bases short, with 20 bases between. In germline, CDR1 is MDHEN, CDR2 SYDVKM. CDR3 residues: CASSLISRQGDLYGYTF. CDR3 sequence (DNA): TGTGCCAGCAGTTTAATCAGTCGGCAGGGCGATCTCTATGGCTACACCTTC.

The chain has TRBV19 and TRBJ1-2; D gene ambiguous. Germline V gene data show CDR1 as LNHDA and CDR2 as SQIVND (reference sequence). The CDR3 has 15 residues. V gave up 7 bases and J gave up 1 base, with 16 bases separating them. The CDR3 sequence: CASTYSRGYNYGYTF. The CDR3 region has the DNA TGTGCCAGTACTTATAGCCGGGGATATAACTATGGCTACACCTTC. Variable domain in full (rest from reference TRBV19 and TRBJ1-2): DGGITQSPKYLFRKEGQNVTLSCEQNLNHDAMYWYRQDPGQGLRLIYYSQIVNDFQKGDIAEGYSVSREKKESFPLTVTSAQKNPTAFYLCASTYSRGYNYGYTFGSGTRLTVV.

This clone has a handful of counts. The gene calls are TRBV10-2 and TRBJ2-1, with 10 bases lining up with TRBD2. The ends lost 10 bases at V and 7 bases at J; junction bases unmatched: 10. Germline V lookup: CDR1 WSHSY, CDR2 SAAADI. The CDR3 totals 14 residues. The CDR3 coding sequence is TGCGCCACAACTAGCGGGATTCCCTGGAATGAGCAGTTCTTC. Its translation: CATTSGIPWNEQFF.

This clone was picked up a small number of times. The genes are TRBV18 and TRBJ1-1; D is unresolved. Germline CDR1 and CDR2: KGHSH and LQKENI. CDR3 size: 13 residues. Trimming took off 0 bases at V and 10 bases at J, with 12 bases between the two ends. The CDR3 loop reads CASSPPPGWPAFF. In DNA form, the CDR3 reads TGTGCCAGCTCACCACCTCCCGGGTGGCCAGCTTTCTTT.

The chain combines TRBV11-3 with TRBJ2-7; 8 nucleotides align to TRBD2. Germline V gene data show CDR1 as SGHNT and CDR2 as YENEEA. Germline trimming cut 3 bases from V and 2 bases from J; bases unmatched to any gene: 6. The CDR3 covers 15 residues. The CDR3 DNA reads TGTGCCAGCAGCTTCCCAAGCGGGAGACCCTACGAGCAGTACTTC. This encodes CASSFPSGRPYEQYF.

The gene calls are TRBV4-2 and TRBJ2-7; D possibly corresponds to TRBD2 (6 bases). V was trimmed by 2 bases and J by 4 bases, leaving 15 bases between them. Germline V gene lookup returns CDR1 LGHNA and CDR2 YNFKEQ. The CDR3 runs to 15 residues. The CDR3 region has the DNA TGTGCCAGCAGCCAATTGACCAGCGGACTATACGAGCAGTACTTC. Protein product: CASSQLTSGLYEQYF.

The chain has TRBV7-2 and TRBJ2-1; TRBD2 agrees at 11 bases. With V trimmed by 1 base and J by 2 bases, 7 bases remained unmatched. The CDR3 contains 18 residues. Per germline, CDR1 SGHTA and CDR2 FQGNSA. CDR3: CASSLVSGGVSTYNEQFF. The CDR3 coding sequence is TGTGCCAGCAGCTTAGTTAGCGGGGGGGTATCAACCTACAATGAGCAGTTCTTC.

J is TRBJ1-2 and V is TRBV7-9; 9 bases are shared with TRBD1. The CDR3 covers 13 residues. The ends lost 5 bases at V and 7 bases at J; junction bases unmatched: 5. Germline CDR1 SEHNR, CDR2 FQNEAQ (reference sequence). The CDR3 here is CASSPRTGVGYTF. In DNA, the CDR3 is TGTGCCAGCAGCCCCCGGACAGGGGTTGGCTACACCTTC.